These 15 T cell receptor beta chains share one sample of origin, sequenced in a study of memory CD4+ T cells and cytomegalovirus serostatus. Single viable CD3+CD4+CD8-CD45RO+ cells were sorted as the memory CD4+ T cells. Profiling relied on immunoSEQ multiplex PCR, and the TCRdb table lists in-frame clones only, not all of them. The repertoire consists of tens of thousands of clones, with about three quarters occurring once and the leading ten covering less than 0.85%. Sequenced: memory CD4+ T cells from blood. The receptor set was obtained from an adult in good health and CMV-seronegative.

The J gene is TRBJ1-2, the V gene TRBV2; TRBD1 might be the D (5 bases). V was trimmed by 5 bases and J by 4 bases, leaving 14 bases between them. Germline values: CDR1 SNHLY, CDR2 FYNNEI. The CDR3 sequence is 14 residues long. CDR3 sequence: CASSLGTDSYGYTF. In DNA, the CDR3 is TGTGCCAGCAGTCTGGGGACCGATAGCTATGGCTACACCTTC.

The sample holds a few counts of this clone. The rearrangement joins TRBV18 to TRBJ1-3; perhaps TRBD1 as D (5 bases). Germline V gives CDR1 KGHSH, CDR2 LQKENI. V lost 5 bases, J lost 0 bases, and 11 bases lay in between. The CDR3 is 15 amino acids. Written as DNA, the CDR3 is TGTGCCAGCTCAAATGACGGGGCCTCTGGAAACACCATATATTTT. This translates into CASSNDGASGNTIYF.

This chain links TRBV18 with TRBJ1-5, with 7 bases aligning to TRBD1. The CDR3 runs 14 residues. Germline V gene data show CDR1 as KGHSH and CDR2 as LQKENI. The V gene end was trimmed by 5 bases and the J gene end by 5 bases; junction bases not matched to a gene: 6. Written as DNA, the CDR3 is TGTGCCAGCTCAGCGACAGGGTCGGATCAGCCCCAGCATTTT. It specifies CASSATGSDQPQHF. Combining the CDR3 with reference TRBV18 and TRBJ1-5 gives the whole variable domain NAGVMQNPRHLVRRRGQEARLRCSPMKGHSHVYWYRQLPEEGLKFMVYLQKENIIDESGMPKERFSAEFPKEGPSILRIQQVVRGDSAAYFCASSATGSDQPQHFGDGTRLSIL.

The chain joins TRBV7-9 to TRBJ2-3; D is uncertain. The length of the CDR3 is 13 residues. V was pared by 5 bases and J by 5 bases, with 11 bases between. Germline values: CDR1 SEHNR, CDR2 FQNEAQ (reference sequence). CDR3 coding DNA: TGTGCCAGCAGCCGAATCGAGGAAGATACGCAGTATTTT. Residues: CASSRIEEDTQYF.

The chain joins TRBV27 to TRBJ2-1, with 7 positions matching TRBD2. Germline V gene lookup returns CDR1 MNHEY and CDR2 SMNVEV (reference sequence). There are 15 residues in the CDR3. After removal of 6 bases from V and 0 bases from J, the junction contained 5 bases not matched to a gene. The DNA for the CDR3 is TGTGCCAGCAGCTTCCAGCGGGACTCCTACAATGAGCAGTTCTTC. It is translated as CASSFQRDSYNEQFF.

CDR3 nucleotide sequence: TGTGCCAGCAGCTTGGCGGGACTTCCTGAAGCTTTCTTT. Its protein is CASSLAGLPEAFF. The J gene is TRBJ1-1, the V gene TRBV5-5; D is possibly TRBD1 (5 bases). The germline V gene encodes CDR1 SGHKS and CDR2 YYEKEE (reference sequence). The V end was cut by 0 bases, the J end by 6 bases, with 9 bases between. This CDR3 spans 13 amino acids.

Here the CDR3 DNA reads TGCGCCAGCAGCATCGGAGTACGGGAGGGCCAAAACATTCAGTACTTC. Translated: CASSIGVREGQNIQYF. The V and J genes are TRBV5-1 and TRBJ2-4, with 8 bases lining up with TRBD2. Trimming at V came to 4 bases and at J to 5 bases, leaving 11 bases not matched to a gene. This CDR3 is 16 amino acids long. The germline CDR1 and CDR2 sequences are SGHRS and YFSETQ. Full variable domain (rest looked up from reference TRBV5-1 and TRBJ2-4): KAGVTQTPRYLIKTRGQQVTLSCSPISGHRSVSWYQQTPGQGLQFLFEYFSETQRNKGNFPGRFSGRQFSNSRSEMNVSTLELGDSALYLCASSIGVREGQNIQYFGAGTRLSVL.

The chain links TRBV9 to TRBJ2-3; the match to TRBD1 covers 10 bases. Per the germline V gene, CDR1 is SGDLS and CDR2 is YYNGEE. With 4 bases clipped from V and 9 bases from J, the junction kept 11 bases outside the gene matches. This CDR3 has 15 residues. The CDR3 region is CASSLGEGTGATQYF. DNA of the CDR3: TGTGCCAGCAGCCTCGGGGAGGGGACAGGGGCCACGCAGTATTTT.

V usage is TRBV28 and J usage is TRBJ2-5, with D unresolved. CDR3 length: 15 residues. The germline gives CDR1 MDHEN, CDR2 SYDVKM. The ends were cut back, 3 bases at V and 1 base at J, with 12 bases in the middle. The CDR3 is CASSFNGPRQETQYF. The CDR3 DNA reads TGTGCCAGCAGTTTTAATGGACCGCGCCAAGAGACCCAGTACTTC.

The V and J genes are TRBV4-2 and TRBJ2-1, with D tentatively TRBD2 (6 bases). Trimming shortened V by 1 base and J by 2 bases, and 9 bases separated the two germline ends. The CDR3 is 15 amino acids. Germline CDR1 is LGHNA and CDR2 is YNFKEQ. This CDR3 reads CASSQVLAPYNEQFF. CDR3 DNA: TGTGCCAGCAGCCAAGTCCTAGCGCCCTACAATGAGCAGTTCTTC.

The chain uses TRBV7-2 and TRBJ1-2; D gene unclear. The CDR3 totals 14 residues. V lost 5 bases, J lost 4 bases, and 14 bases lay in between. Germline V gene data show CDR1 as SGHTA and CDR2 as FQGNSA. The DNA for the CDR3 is TGTGCCAGCAGCCATCGTGGGAACGGCTATGGCTACACCTTC. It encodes CASSHRGNGYGYTF.

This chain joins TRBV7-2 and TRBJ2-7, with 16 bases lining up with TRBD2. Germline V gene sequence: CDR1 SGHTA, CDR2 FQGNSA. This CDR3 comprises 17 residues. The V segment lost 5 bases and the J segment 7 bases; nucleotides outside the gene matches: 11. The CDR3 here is CASSRPGTSGRAWEQYF. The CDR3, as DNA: TGTGCCAGCAGCCGCCCCGGGACTAGCGGGAGGGCCTGGGAGCAGTACTTC.

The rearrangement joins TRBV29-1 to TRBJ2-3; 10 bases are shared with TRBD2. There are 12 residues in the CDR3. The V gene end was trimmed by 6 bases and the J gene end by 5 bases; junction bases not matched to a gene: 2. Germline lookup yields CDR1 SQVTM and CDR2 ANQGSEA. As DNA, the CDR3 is TGCAGCGTCAGCGGGGGGGAAGATACGCAGTATTTT. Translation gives CSVSGGEDTQYF.

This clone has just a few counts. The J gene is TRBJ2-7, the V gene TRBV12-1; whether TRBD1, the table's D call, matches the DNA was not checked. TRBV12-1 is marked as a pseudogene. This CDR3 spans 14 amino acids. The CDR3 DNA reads TGTGCCAGCAGCTCCGGACAGGCGCCCGGCGAGCAGTACTTC. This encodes CASSSGQAPGEQYF.

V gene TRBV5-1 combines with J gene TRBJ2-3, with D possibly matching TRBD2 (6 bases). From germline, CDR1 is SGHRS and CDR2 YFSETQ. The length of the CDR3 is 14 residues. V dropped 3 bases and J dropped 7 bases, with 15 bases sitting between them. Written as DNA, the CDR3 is TGCGCCAGCAGCTCGGGACTCCTAGGATATACGCAGTATTTT. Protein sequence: CASSSGLLGYTQYF.